The 15 T cell receptor beta chains in this list originate from one sample, sequenced in a study of T cell responses to AZD1222 COVID-19 vaccine. Clones were read by immunoSEQ multiplex PCR, and TCRdb kept only the in-frame ones, dropping some. The sample contains 100,000 to 140,000 clones, under 95% of which appear only once. The sample was peripheral blood, taken on day 0 of AZD1222 vaccination. These receptors originate from an adult in good health.

J is TRBJ2-2 and V is TRBV7-2; no definite D call. Trimming pared 1 base from V and 6 bases from J, leaving 9 bases between. This CDR3 is 14 amino acids long. Germline CDR1 reads SGHTA; CDR2 reads FQGNSA. DNA for the CDR3: TGTGCCAGCAGCTTAGTTCCGCCCCCCGGGGAGCTGTTTTTT. It is translated as CASSLVPPPGELFF. Full variable domain (missing parts from reference TRBV7-2 and TRBJ2-2): GAGVSQSPSNKVTEKGKDVELRCDPISGHTALYWYRQSLGQGLEFLIYFQGNSAPDKSGLPSDRFSAERTGGSVSTLTIQRTQQEDSAVYLCASSLVPPPGELFFGEGSRLTVL.

This CDR3 is CASRDPNYGYTF. The CDR3, as DNA: TGTGCCAGCAGGGACCCTAACTATGGCTACACCTTC. J is TRBJ1-2 and V is TRBV27, with D unclear. The length of the CDR3 is 12 residues. Per germline, CDR1 MNHEY and CDR2 SMNVEV (reference sequence). Trimming took 6 bases from V and 0 from J, leaving 5 bases between them.

The genes are TRBV10-2 and TRBJ2-4; the match to TRBD2 covers 14 bases. J was trimmed by 0 bases and V by 6 bases; bases with no gene match: 7. The CDR3 runs 18 residues. CDR1 is WSHSY and CDR2 is SAAADI in the germline V gene. CDR3 in amino acids: CASRTGTSGGLAKNIQYF. CDR3 DNA sequence: TGCGCCAGCAGAACCGGGACTAGCGGGGGATTAGCCAAAAACATTCAGTACTTC.

The chain uses TRBV6-2 or TRBV6-3 and TRBJ1-5, with D tentatively TRBD1 (5 bases). The CDR3 spans 17 residues. V was trimmed by 2 bases and J by 0 bases, leaving 14 bases between them. Germline-derived CDR1 and CDR2 are MNHEY and SVGEGT. As DNA, the CDR3 is TGTGCCAGCAGTTACCCCCACCGGGGGGGTAGCAATCAGCCCCAGCATTTT. The encoded protein is CASSYPHRGGSNQPQHF.

V is TRBV4-2 and J is TRBJ1-5; TRBD1 aligns across 8 bases. The CDR3 has 16 residues. V dropped 0 bases and J dropped 4; count of bases not matched to a gene: 5. Germline CDR1 is LGHNA and CDR2 is YNFKEQ. The CDR3 sequence: CASSQEEGTGNQPQHF. CDR3 nucleotides: TGTGCCAGCAGCCAAGAAGAAGGGACAGGAAATCAGCCCCAGCATTTT.

The chain has TRBV12-3 or TRBV12-4 and TRBJ1-5; 7 positions agree with TRBD1. The CDR3 has 13 residues. V shed 6 bases and J 5 bases; nucleotides not matched to a gene: 4. CDR3: CASSYTGDQPQHF. Written as DNA, the CDR3 is TGTGCCAGCAGCTATACAGGGGATCAGCCCCAGCATTTT.

This clone came up once. This chain links TRBV7-7 with TRBJ2-5; D may be TRBD1 or TRBD2 (7 bases each). CDR1 and CDR2 from the germline V gene are SSHAT and FNYEAQ (reference sequence). V lost 6 bases to trimming and J lost 7 bases, with 15 bases between them. This CDR3 is 13 amino acids long. The CDR3 here is CASSTDREGTQYF. CDR3 coding DNA: TGTGCCAGCAGTACCGACAGGGAGGGGACCCAGTACTTC.

This clone appeared a single time. The chain uses TRBV3-1 (or the pseudogene TRBV3-2) and TRBJ2-3, with TRBD2 as a possible D gene (5 bases). CDR1 LGHDT and CDR2 YNNKEL come from the germline V gene (reference sequence). Trimming pared 4 bases from V and 1 base from J, leaving 15 bases between. The CDR3 contains 16 residues. The CDR3 DNA reads TGTGCCAGCAGCCGCTACTCGGGGATGGGCACAGATACGCAGTATTTT. Its translation is CASSRYSGMGTDTQYF.

Here the CDR3 reads CASSFRLTSGHFYEQYF. CDR3 coding DNA: TGTGCCAGCAGCTTCAGACTAACTAGCGGGCACTTCTACGAGCAGTACTTC. The rearrangement links TRBV5-6 to TRBJ2-7; 9 bases are shared with TRBD2. The CDR3 has 17 amino acids. CDR1 is SGHDT, CDR2 YYEEEE, per germline. The V segment lost 2 bases and the J segment 3 bases; nucleotides outside the gene matches: 12. The full variable domain, with the rest looked up from reference TRBV5-6 and TRBJ2-7, is DAGVTQSPTHLIKTRGQQVTLRCSPKSGHDTVSWYQQALGQGPQFIFQYYEEEERQRGNFPDRFSGHQFPNYSSELNVNALLLGDSALYLCASSFRLTSGHFYEQYFGPGTRLTVT.

This chain connects TRBV2 to TRBJ1-3; the D is unclear. The CDR3 covers 14 residues. The V gene lost 7 bases and the J gene lost 4 bases, with 14 bases spanning the gap. Germline values: CDR1 SNHLY, CDR2 FYNNEI. CDR3 amino acids: CASTPDQPGNTIYF. CDR3 nucleotide sequence: TGTGCCAGCACCCCAGATCAACCCGGAAACACCATATATTTT.

The chain joins TRBV12-5 to TRBJ1-2; possible D gene TRBD1, 6 bases. V was pared by 5 bases and J by 6 bases, with 16 bases between. The germline gives CDR1 LGHNT, CDR2 FRNRAP. The CDR3 covers 14 residues. The CDR3 is CASGVGAGMNGYTF. DNA for the CDR3: TGTGCTAGTGGTGTGGGGGCGGGTATGAATGGCTACACCTTC.

This chain links TRBV11-2 with TRBJ2-7, with D possibly TRBD2 on 7 matching bases. V gave up 7 bases and J gave up 3 bases, with 16 bases separating them. Germline CDR1 is SGHAT and CDR2 is FQNNGV. This CDR3 contains 14 residues. CDR3 nucleotide sequence: TGTGCCAGCACCAAGAGGGGGACTATCTACGAGCAGTACTTC. It specifies CASTKRGTIYEQYF.

The J gene is TRBJ2-1, the V gene TRBV7-2; 7 bases match TRBD1. Trimming removed 2 bases from V and 6 bases from J; junction bases left unmatched: 4. In germline, CDR1 is SGHTA, CDR2 FQGNSA. The CDR3 consists of 14 residues. The chain's CDR3 is CASSLLTGLNEQFF. The CDR3 DNA is TGTGCCAGCAGCTTATTGACAGGGCTCAATGAGCAGTTCTTC.

This clone was seen more than once but under ten times. The chain carries TRBV6-2 or TRBV6-3 and TRBJ1-2; unclear D gene. Germline V gives CDR1 MNHEY, CDR2 SVGEGT. The V end was cut by 0 bases, the J end by 6 bases, with 14 bases between. This CDR3 spans 15 amino acids. The CDR3, as DNA: TGTGCCAGCAGTTACTCGAACTTGTACCTGGATGGCTACACCTTC. Translated: CASSYSNLYLDGYTF.

The chain couples TRBV3-1 (or the pseudogene TRBV3-2) to TRBJ1-4, with D hard to call. From germline, CDR1 is LGHDT and CDR2 YNNKEL (reference sequence). V gave up 0 bases and J gave up 9 bases, with 11 bases separating them. This CDR3 is 14 amino acids long. CDR3 coding DNA: TGTGCCAGCAGCCAAGAATTGGCAGAAAAAAAACTGTTTTTT. It specifies CASSQELAEKKLFF.